The text below deals with one T cell receptor (beta chain). The data derive from a study of blood T cell repertoires in COVID-19. Here immunoSEQ multiplex PCR was the method, and the copy in TCRdb shows in-frame clones only, minus some. The sample lists some 210,000 clones; about 90% were seen once. Looked up from germline, CDR1 is SGHDT and CDR2 is YYEEEE. The CDR3 runs 15 residues. Unmatched junction bases numbered 9, after V lost 2 bases and J lost 5 bases. Sequenced material: peripheral blood. The TCR sequence derives from a man aged 25 to 40 with acute or convalescent COVID-19. This chain joins TRBV5-6 and TRBJ2-5, with 7 bases identical to TRBD2. The CDR3 loop is CASSFIGGGGETQYF. The CDR3 DNA reads TGTGCCAGCAGCTTTATTGGCGGGGGAGGGGAGACCCAGTACTTC.